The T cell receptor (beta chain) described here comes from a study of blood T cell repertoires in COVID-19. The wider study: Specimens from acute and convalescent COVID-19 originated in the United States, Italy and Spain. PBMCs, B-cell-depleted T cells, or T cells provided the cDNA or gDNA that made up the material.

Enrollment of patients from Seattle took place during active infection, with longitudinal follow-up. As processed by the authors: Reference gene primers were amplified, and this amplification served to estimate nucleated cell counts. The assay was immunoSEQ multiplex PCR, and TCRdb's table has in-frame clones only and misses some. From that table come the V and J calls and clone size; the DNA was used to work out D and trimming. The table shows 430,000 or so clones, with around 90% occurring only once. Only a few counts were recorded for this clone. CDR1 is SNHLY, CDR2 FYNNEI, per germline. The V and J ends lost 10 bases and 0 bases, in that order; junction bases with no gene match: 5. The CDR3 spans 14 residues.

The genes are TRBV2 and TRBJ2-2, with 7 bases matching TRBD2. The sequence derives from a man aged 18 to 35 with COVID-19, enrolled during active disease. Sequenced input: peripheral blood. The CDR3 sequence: CATGDYPNTGELFF. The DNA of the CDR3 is TGTGCCACCGGGGACTACCCGAACACCGGGGAGCTGTTTTTT. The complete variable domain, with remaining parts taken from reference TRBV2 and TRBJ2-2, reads EPEVTQTPSHQVTQMGQEVILRCVPISNHLYFYWYRQILGQKVEFLVSFYNNEISEKSEIFDDQFSVERPDGSNFTLKIRSTKLEDSAMYFCATGDYPNTGELFFGEGSRLTVL.